What follows are 32 T cell receptor beta chains derived from one specimen sequenced in a study of T cell responses to AZD1222 COVID-19 vaccine. The assay was immunoSEQ multiplex PCR, and TCRdb's table has in-frame clones only and misses some. The repertoire holds some 180,000 clones, about 86% seen once, with approximately 0.49% in the top ten. The sample here was peripheral blood, taken on day 0 of AZD1222 vaccination. The source of these receptors is an adult in good health.

With regard to this clone: At one end, the junction sequence differs from germline, possibly due to a read error. The V call is TRBV28, the J call TRBJ1-1; D remains unclear. The germline CDR1 and CDR2 sequences are MDHEN and SYDVKM. The CDR3 is 10 amino acids. The CDR3 bases are TGTGCCAGCATAGACACAGAAGCTTTCTTT. This translates into CASIDTEAFF.

The V and J genes are TRBV6-5 and TRBJ2-2; weak D call: TRBD1 (6 bases). The ends were cut back, 2 bases at V and 6 bases at J, with 13 bases in the middle. Germline-derived CDR1 and CDR2 are MNHEY and SVGAGI. This CDR3 comprises 15 residues. The CDR3 spells CASSYQPQGPGELFF. The DNA of the CDR3 is TGTGCCAGCAGTTACCAACCACAGGGACCCGGGGAGCTGTTTTTT.

The V call is TRBV29-1, the J call TRBJ2-1, with a possible D match to TRBD2 (5 bases). Trimming removed 1 base from V and 8 bases from J, with 18 bases in between. Germline V lookup: CDR1 SQVTM, CDR2 ANQGSEA. The CDR3 has 15 amino acids. This chain's CDR3 is CSVEAGRPFGDEQFF. The CDR3 bases are TGCAGCGTTGAAGCTGGGAGACCCTTTGGGGATGAGCAGTTCTTC.

The CDR3 here is CASSQDKHYDYGYTF. In nucleotides, the CDR3 is TGTGCCAGCAGCCAAGATAAACACTACGACTATGGCTACACCTTC. The chain joins TRBV3-1 (or the pseudogene TRBV3-2) to TRBJ1-2; D not resolved. The germline CDR1 and CDR2 sequences are LGHDT and YNNKEL (reference sequence). The CDR3 runs 15 residues. The V and J ends lost 0 bases and 3 bases respectively, with 11 bases between them.

The rearrangement joins TRBV11-3 to TRBJ2-3, with D perhaps matching TRBD1 (7 bases). This CDR3 has 14 residues. Germline CDR1 is SGHNT and CDR2 is YENEEA. Trimming pared 6 bases from V and 4 bases from J, leaving 14 bases between. This chain's CDR3 is CASSSQGGPDTQYF. The CDR3 region has the DNA TGTGCCAGCAGTTCCCAGGGGGGTCCAGATACGCAGTATTTT. Full variable domain (rest looked up from reference TRBV11-3 and TRBJ2-3): EAGVVQSPRYKIIEKKQPVAFWCNPISGHNTLYWYLQNLGQGPELLIRYENEEAVDDSQLPKDRFSAERLKGVDSTLKIQPAELGDSAVYLCASSSQGGPDTQYFGPGTRLTVL.

This rearrangement joins TRBV11-2 to TRBJ2-5; perhaps TRBD2 as D (6 bases). V dropped 4 bases and J dropped 1 base, with 10 bases sitting between them. This CDR3 is 14 amino acids long. Germline V gives CDR1 SGHAT, CDR2 FQNNGV. In DNA form, the CDR3 reads TGTGCCAGCAGCTCTAGGAGGGGCCAAGAGACCCAGTACTTC. This gives the protein CASSSRRGQETQYF.

The chain links TRBV24-1 to TRBJ2-5; 14 bases match TRBD2. Germline loops: CDR1 KGHDR, CDR2 SFDVKD. There are 17 residues in the CDR3. The V gene end was trimmed by 0 bases and the J gene end by 5 bases; junction bases not matched to a gene: 4. Written as DNA, the CDR3 is TGTGCCACCAGTGATTTGCAGGGACTAGCGGGAGTTGAGACCCAGTACTTC. Protein sequence: CATSDLQGLAGVETQYF.

The table lists this clone with a count of one. The rearrangement joins TRBV7-2 to TRBJ1-6; the match to TRBD1 covers 8 bases. CDR1 and CDR2 (germline): SGHTA, FQGNSA. With V trimmed by 3 bases and J by 6 bases, 4 bases remained unmatched. CDR3 size: 15 residues. The CDR3 DNA reads TGTGCCAGCAGCTTGGGGCAGGGGGCTAATTCACCCCTCCACTTT. This gives the protein CASSLGQGANSPLHF.

The rearrangement joins TRBV7-2 to TRBJ2-7; TRBD1 agrees at 8 bases. The CDR3 totals 15 residues. Per the germline V gene, CDR1 is SGHTA and CDR2 is FQGNSA. The V and J ends lost 5 bases and 12 bases, in that order; junction bases with no gene match: 18. The chain's CDR3 is CASSPSGQGTQARYF. Written as DNA, the CDR3 is TGTGCCAGCAGCCCCTCCGGACAGGGTACCCAAGCACGGTACTTC.

The chain joins TRBV5-1 to TRBJ1-3; 10 bases align to TRBD1. Trimming at V came to 4 bases and at J to 7 bases, leaving 5 bases not matched to a gene. CDR1 is SGHRS and CDR2 is YFSETQ in the germline V gene. The CDR3 length is 14 residues. CDR3: CASSGTGALNTIYF. CDR3 nucleotides: TGCGCCAGCAGCGGGACAGGGGCGCTTAACACCATATATTTT.

This chain links TRBV6-2 or TRBV6-3 with TRBJ2-1, with D perhaps matching TRBD1 (5 bases). This CDR3 contains 17 residues. The V gene lost 3 bases and the J gene lost 5 bases, with 20 bases spanning the gap. Germline lookup yields CDR1 MNHEY and CDR2 SVGEGT. This chain's CDR3 is CASSYPPTVHPDNEQFF. The CDR3 nucleotides are TGTGCCAGCAGTTATCCCCCGACAGTTCACCCGGACAATGAGCAGTTCTTC.

This chain joins TRBV11-1 and TRBJ2-7; D is unresolved. This CDR3 spans 16 amino acids. From germline, CDR1 is SGHAT and CDR2 FQDESV (reference sequence). Trimming cost V 1 base and J 2 bases, with 15 bases left between them. Written as DNA, the CDR3 is TGTGCCAGCAGCTTAGGGCGCGCGGTGGACGCCTACGAGCAGTACTTC. It encodes CASSLGRAVDAYEQYF.

The chain couples TRBV7-2 to TRBJ2-4, with a weak D call TRBD2 (5 bases). The CDR3 length is 16 residues. Per germline, CDR1 SGHTA and CDR2 FQGNSA. V lost 3 bases and J lost 0, with 12 bases in between. CDR3 sequence (DNA): TGTGCCAGCAGCTTCGGACTGGAAGTAGCCAAAAACATTCAGTACTTC. It encodes CASSFGLEVAKNIQYF.

The rearrangement uses TRBV3-1 (or the pseudogene TRBV3-2) and TRBJ2-7; 7 nucleotides match TRBD2. CDR1 and CDR2 (germline): LGHDT, YNNKEL (reference sequence). The CDR3 runs to 16 residues. V was clipped by 0 bases and J by 2 bases; unmatched bases: 7. For the CDR3, the DNA is TGTGCCAGCAGCCAAGATGGGGGGGGACTTGCCTACGAGCAGTACTTC. This translates into CASSQDGGGLAYEQYF.

The chain links TRBV5-6 to TRBJ2-7; D remains ambiguous. CDR1 is SGHDT and CDR2 is YYEEEE in the germline V gene. V was cut by 3 bases and J by 4 bases, with 14 bases left in between. The CDR3 contains 14 residues. The CDR3 region is CASSWQGMGYEQYF. The DNA of the CDR3 is TGTGCCAGCAGCTGGCAAGGGATGGGTTACGAGCAGTACTTC.

The V call is TRBV11-3, the J call TRBJ2-7; D call uncertain. CDR3 length: 14 amino acids. V dropped 5 bases and J dropped 2 bases, with 13 bases sitting between them. Germline V CDR1 and CDR2: SGHNT, YENEEA. Here the CDR3 DNA reads TGTGCCAGCAGCCCCACGCCACGGACCTACGAGCAGTACTTC. It encodes CASSPTPRTYEQYF. Combining the CDR3 with reference TRBV11-3 and TRBJ2-7 gives the whole variable domain EAGVVQSPRYKIIEKKQPVAFWCNPISGHNTLYWYLQNLGQGPELLIRYENEEAVDDSQLPKDRFSAERLKGVDSTLKIQPAELGDSAVYLCASSPTPRTYEQYFGPGTRLTVT.

The genes are TRBV19 and TRBJ1-3; TRBD1 might be the D (5 bases). Germline V gives CDR1 LNHDA, CDR2 SQIVND (reference sequence). The CDR3 consists of 11 residues. CDR3 sequence: CALGAGNTIYF. The DNA for the CDR3 is TGTGCGCTGGGGGCTGGAAACACCATATATTTT.

The rearrangement links TRBV5-1 to TRBJ2-5; 7 bases match TRBD2. The germline V gene has CDR1 SGHRS and CDR2 YFSETQ. With 6 bases clipped from V and 5 bases from J, the junction kept 10 bases outside the gene matches. CDR3 size: 14 residues. CDR3 region: CASKASGLGETQYF. The CDR3 DNA reads TGCGCCAGCAAGGCTAGCGGCCTAGGGGAGACCCAGTACTTC. The full variable domain, with the rest looked up from reference TRBV5-1 and TRBJ2-5, is KAGVTQTPRYLIKTRGQQVTLSCSPISGHRSVSWYQQTPGQGLQFLFEYFSETQRNKGNFPGRFSGRQFSNSRSEMNVSTLELGDSALYLCASKASGLGETQYFGPGTRLLVL.

The chain has TRBV4-1 and TRBJ2-1; 15 nucleotides agree with TRBD2. Germline assignment: CDR1 MGHRA and CDR2 YSYEKL. The CDR3 runs 21 residues. V gave up 1 base and J gave up 0 bases; unmatched junction bases: 10. CDR3 region: CASSQAGTSGGPSSSYNEQFF. The CDR3 coding sequence is TGCGCCAGCAGCCAAGCCGGGACTAGCGGGGGGCCGAGTAGCTCCTACAATGAGCAGTTCTTC.

V is TRBV27 and J is TRBJ2-7; D might be TRBD1 (5 bases). The V gene's germline CDR1 is MNHEY and CDR2 SMNVEV (reference sequence). V gave up 4 bases and J gave up 1 base, with 14 bases separating them. This CDR3 is built from 15 residues. The CDR3 sequence: CASSYAGSASYEQYF. DNA for the CDR3: TGTGCCAGCAGTTACGCAGGGTCCGCATCCTACGAGCAGTACTTC.

The rearrangement links TRBV18 to TRBJ1-5; D gene uncertain. CDR3 size: 18 residues. Trimming took 3 bases from V and 0 from J, leaving 18 bases between them. Germline lookup yields CDR1 KGHSH and CDR2 LQKENI. The CDR3 spells CASSPTAPQTISNQPQHF. In DNA, the CDR3 is TGTGCCAGCTCACCGACCGCACCCCAGACTATTAGCAATCAGCCCCAGCATTTT.

J is TRBJ2-2 and V is TRBV24-1, with TRBD1 identical over 10 bases. This CDR3 is built from 15 residues. Trimming cost V 8 bases and J 1 base; bases outside gene matches: 3. The germline CDR1 and CDR2 sequences are KGHDR and SFDVKD. The CDR3 loop reads CATMGTGVNTGELFF. CDR3 nucleotides: TGTGCCACCATGGGGACAGGGGTGAACACCGGGGAGCTGTTTTTT.

The V and J genes are TRBV9 and TRBJ2-3, with 10 bases fitting TRBD2. This CDR3 contains 18 residues. J gave up 2 bases and V 0 bases, and 9 bases lay outside the gene matches. Germline V gene sequence: CDR1 SGDLS, CDR2 YYNGEE. The CDR3 is CASSVEGASGRDTDTQYF. The CDR3 DNA is TGTGCCAGCAGCGTAGAGGGGGCGAGCGGGAGGGACACAGATACGCAGTATTTT.

This sequence joins TRBV27 and TRBJ2-1; maybe TRBD2 (6 bases). The CDR3 consists of 12 residues. CDR1 is MNHEY and CDR2 is SMNVEV in the germline V gene (reference sequence). Trimming left V 3 bases short and J 8 bases short, with 8 bases between. The CDR3 region is CASSLGGYEQFF. CDR3 DNA sequence: TGTGCCAGCAGTTTGGGGGGATATGAGCAGTTCTTC.

The rearrangement uses TRBV6-5 and TRBJ1-1, with a tentative D call TRBD1 (6 bases). V gave up 2 bases and J gave up 0 bases, with 10 bases separating them. CDR1 and CDR2 (germline): MNHEY, SVGAGI. This CDR3 spans 15 amino acids. The CDR3 nucleotides are TGTGCCAGCAGTTACACGGGGGCGATGAACACTGAAGCTTTCTTT. This codes for CASSYTGAMNTEAFF.

This CDR3 reads CASSPLRLDFSTDTQYF. CDR3 DNA: TGTGCCAGCAGTCCCCTTAGGTTAGACTTTAGCACAGATACGCAGTATTTT. V gene TRBV27 combines with J gene TRBJ2-3; D is unclear. The CDR3 is made up of 17 amino acids. V was trimmed by 5 bases and J by 0 bases, leaving 18 bases between them. Germline CDR1 MNHEY, CDR2 SMNVEV (reference sequence).

This clone came up a few times. The chain joins TRBV11-3 to TRBJ2-1; tentative D call: TRBD2 (6 bases). From germline, CDR1 is SGHNT and CDR2 YENEEA. The CDR3 covers 14 residues. The germline V and J ends were trimmed by 3 bases and 9 bases, with 15 bases remaining between them. The CDR3 DNA sequence: TGTGCCAGCAGCTTGGCCGGACTACGCGGTGAGCAGTTCTTC. This translates into CASSLAGLRGEQFF.

This chain connects TRBV3-1 (or the pseudogene TRBV3-2) to TRBJ1-1; D unresolved. In germline, CDR1 is LGHDT, CDR2 YNNKEL (reference sequence). The CDR3 contains 12 residues. V gave up 6 bases and J gave up 0 bases, with 5 bases separating them. This CDR3 is CASSVVNTEAFF. The CDR3 coding sequence is TGTGCCAGCAGTGTAGTGAACACTGAAGCTTTCTTT.

The rearrangement uses TRBV5-4 and TRBJ1-5; 9 bases match TRBD1. Germline lookup yields CDR1 SGHNT and CDR2 YYREEE (reference sequence). The CDR3 runs to 17 residues. Unmatched junction bases numbered 14, after V lost 7 bases and J lost 3 bases. CDR3 nucleotide sequence: TGTGCCAGCCAGGGACGGGTTAGGACAGGGGACAATCAGCCCCAGCATTTT. This codes for CASQGRVRTGDNQPQHF.

The chain links TRBV10-3 to TRBJ2-1; D is perhaps TRBD1 or TRBD2 (6 bases each). Germline V gene sequence: CDR1 ENHRY, CDR2 SYGVKD. Trimming pared 3 bases from V and 0 bases from J, leaving 18 bases between. The CDR3 extends over 18 amino acids. The CDR3 nucleotides are TGTGCCATCAGTGATTCCCCCCGAGAGGGGGGCTCCTACAATGAGCAGTTCTTC. Its protein is CAISDSPREGGSYNEQFF.

The V and J genes are TRBV15 and TRBJ2-7, with D perhaps TRBD2 (6 bases). Trimming removed 6 bases at V and 3 bases at J, with 18 bases between. The germline CDR1 and CDR2 sequences are LNHNV and YYDKDF (reference sequence). There are 15 residues in the CDR3. The CDR3, as DNA: TGTGCCACCAGAGGCGAAGGGGCTAGCGTCTACGAGCAGTACTTC. It translates to CATRGEGASVYEQYF.

The chain links TRBV24-1 to TRBJ2-1; possible D gene TRBD2, 5 bases. The V gene lost 3 bases and the J gene lost 5 bases, with 7 bases spanning the gap. Germline CDR1 and CDR2: KGHDR and SFDVKD. The CDR3 consists of 13 residues. Here the CDR3 DNA reads TGTGCCACCAGTGATATGAGGGACAATGAGCAGTTCTTC. Amino acids: CATSDMRDNEQFF.